The 25 T cell receptor beta chains reported below all come from one sample, sequenced in a study of PD-L1 blockade in urothelial cancer. Time point defined: pretreatment peripheral blood. The method was immunoSEQ multiplex PCR; TCRdb's version includes in-frame clones alone and lacks a portion of them. This table has about 50,000 clones, around 85% appearing once. Sample: PBMCs, taken around atezolizumab (anti-PD-L1) treatment. These receptors were taken from a woman between 55 and 75 years old with urothelial cancer.

The rearrangement links TRBV4-3 to TRBJ2-7; 9 bases align to TRBD1. V was clipped by 3 bases and J by 3 bases; unmatched bases: 9. Germline V gene data show CDR1 as LGHNA and CDR2 as YSLEER. CDR3 size: 16 residues. The CDR3 is CASSQTMTGGNYEQYF. DNA of the CDR3: TGCGCCAGCAGCCAGACGATGACAGGGGGAAACTACGAGCAGTACTTC.

The chain links TRBV5-1 to TRBJ2-5; 7 bases are shared with TRBD2. Germline CDR1 is SGHRS and CDR2 is YFSETQ. This CDR3 is built from 15 residues. V was pared by 7 bases and J by 0 bases, with 9 bases of the junction left unmatched. CDR3 sequence reads: CASSTGGGYQETQYF. The CDR3 DNA sequence: TGCGCCAGCTCCACCGGGGGAGGGTACCAAGAGACCCAGTACTTC.

The V call is TRBV10-2, the J call TRBJ2-7, with 7 bases identical to TRBD2. The CDR3 totals 18 residues. V gave up 1 base and J gave up 9 bases; unmatched junction bases: 21. Per the germline V gene, CDR1 is WSHSY and CDR2 is SAAADI. The CDR3 spells CASSEFQGGSPGRQAQYF. CDR3 bases: TGCGCCAGCAGTGAGTTCCAGGGAGGGTCACCAGGCCGACAAGCGCAGTACTTC.

V and J are TRBV7-3 and TRBJ2-5, with D maybe TRBD2 (6 bases). CDR1 is SGHTA, CDR2 FQGTGA, per germline. Trimming removed 0 bases from V and 2 bases from J, with 16 bases in between. The CDR3 runs to 17 residues. The DNA of the CDR3 is TGTGCCAGCAGCTTAACCCCGGTGGGTGCGGGACAAGAGACCCAGTACTTC. Its protein is CASSLTPVGAGQETQYF.

This chain uses TRBV7-8 with TRBJ2-7; D gene uncertain. V lost 4 bases and J 3 bases, leaving 7 bases between the germline ends. The CDR3 is 12 amino acids. Germline CDR1 SGHVS, CDR2 FQNEAQ. Written as DNA, the CDR3 is TGTGCCAGCAGCTCCTCTAACTACGAGCAGTACTTC. As protein: CASSSSNYEQYF. Combining the CDR3 with reference TRBV7-8 and TRBJ2-7 gives the whole variable domain GAGVSQSPRYKVAKRGQDVALRCDPISGHVSLFWYQQALGQGPEFLTYFQNEAQLDKSGLPSDRFFAERPEGSVSTLKIQRTQQEDSAVYLCASSSSNYEQYFGPGTRLTVT.

The chain joins TRBV19 to TRBJ2-3; TRBD2 matches 7 bases. Germline CDR1 is LNHDA and CDR2 is SQIVND (reference sequence). The CDR3 consists of 16 residues. Germline trimming cut 6 bases from V and 8 bases from J; bases unmatched to any gene: 17. CDR3 nucleotide sequence: TGTGCCAGTAGGTTGGGGGGTGCGGGAGTCCGTGGTACGCAGTATTTT. Translation: CASRLGGAGVRGTQYF.

The chain joins TRBV6-5 to TRBJ2-3; D is perhaps TRBD2 (5 bases). CDR1 MNHEY and CDR2 SVGAGI come from the germline V gene. This CDR3 contains 15 residues. V was shortened by 2 bases and J by 2 bases, with 11 bases between the two germline ends. CDR3 sequence reads: CASSYTPGTTDTQYF. The CDR3, as DNA: TGTGCCAGCAGTTACACACCGGGAACCACAGATACGCAGTATTTT.

Points on this clone: Other DNA sequences within the sample encode an identical CDR3. V gene TRBV18 combines with J gene TRBJ2-7; TRBD1 might be the D (6 bases). This CDR3 contains 14 residues. The germline V gene has CDR1 KGHSH and CDR2 LQKENI. V was shortened by 3 bases and J by 0 bases, with 9 bases between the two germline ends. DNA of the CDR3: TGTGCCAGCTCACCTGGGGGCCCCTCCTACGAGCAGTACTTC. This gives the protein CASSPGGPSYEQYF.

The chain links TRBV7-2 to TRBJ2-3; a possible D gene is TRBD2 (5 bases). Germline assignment: CDR1 SGHTA and CDR2 FQGNSA. The CDR3 is made up of 16 amino acids. The V end lost 2 bases, the J end lost 3 bases, and 15 bases lay between the germline ends. The CDR3 DNA follows: TGTGCCAGCAGCTTATTCGAGGGAATGACGACAGATACGCAGTATTTT. Translated, it gives CASSLFEGMTTDTQYF.

This rearrangement joins TRBV5-4 to TRBJ2-5, with TRBD2 identical over 13 bases. Germline V gene data show CDR1 as SGHNT and CDR2 as YYREEE (reference sequence). With V trimmed by 7 bases and J by 0 bases, 9 bases remained unmatched. The CDR3 is made up of 17 amino acids. The CDR3 bases are TGTGCCAGCGCGACACTAGCGGGGGGGCCGTACCAAGAGACCCAGTACTTC. This translates into CASATLAGGPYQETQYF.

This chain links TRBV18 with TRBJ2-7, with 7 nucleotides matching TRBD1. V dropped 2 bases and J dropped 5; count of bases not matched to a gene: 9. The germline V gene has CDR1 KGHSH and CDR2 LQKENI. The CDR3 sequence is 15 residues long. CDR3 loop: CASSPSRGLSNEQYF. The CDR3 DNA is TGTGCCAGCTCACCATCCAGGGGGTTGTCAAACGAGCAGTACTTC.

The chain is built from TRBV7-6 and TRBJ2-2; 9 bases are a match to TRBD1. V lost 5 bases, J lost 6 bases, and 16 bases stayed unmatched. The CDR3 extends over 18 amino acids. The germline CDR1 and CDR2 sequences are SGHVS and FNYEAQ. CDR3 amino acids: CASSLHRDRVVEAGELFF. The CDR3 nucleotides are TGTGCCAGCAGCCTCCACCGGGACAGGGTAGTTGAGGCCGGGGAGCTGTTTTTT. The whole variable domain, filled in from reference TRBV7-6 and TRBJ2-2, reads GAGVSQSPRYKVTKRGQDVALRCDPISGHVSLYWYRQALGQGPEFLTYFNYEAQQDKSGLPNDRFSAERPEGSISTLTIQRTEQRDSAMYRCASSLHRDRVVEAGELFFGEGSRLTVL.

J is TRBJ1-5 and V is TRBV4-1, with TRBD1 matching 8 bases. V lost 1 base and J lost 3; bases outside the gene matches: 8. CDR1 is MGHRA and CDR2 is YSYEKL in the germline V gene. The CDR3 runs to 17 residues. CDR3 coding DNA: TGCGCCAGCAGCCAAGCCGCGGGACAGGCGATCAATCAGCCCCAGCATTTT. Protein: CASSQAAGQAINQPQHF.

The CDR3 DNA is TGCGCCAGCAGCCAAGGGTTTAGAGGGACCGGGGAGCTGTTTTTT. This gives the protein CASSQGFRGTGELFF. The chain employs TRBV4-1 and TRBJ2-2; a possible D gene is TRBD2 (5 bases). V was pared by 1 base and J by 5 bases, with 11 bases between. CDR3 size: 15 residues. Germline CDR1 and CDR2: MGHRA and YSYEKL.

This chain links TRBV19 with TRBJ1-5; D is undetermined. Trimming cost V 7 bases and J 4 bases, with 14 bases left between them. The CDR3 runs 14 residues. The V gene's germline CDR1 is LNHDA and CDR2 SQIVND (reference sequence). In DNA, the CDR3 is TGTGCCAGTACCCCGGGATCCGCTAATCAGCCCCAGCATTTT. This sequence encodes CASTPGSANQPQHF.

This clone appeared once. The V call is TRBV18, the J call TRBJ1-6, with 9 bases fitting TRBD1. CDR3 length equals 20 residues. V was pared by 6 bases and J by 1 base, with 16 bases of the junction left unmatched. CDR1 is KGHSH, CDR2 LQKENI, per germline. The CDR3 is CASSPGTGRPAGSYNSPLHF. The CDR3 coding sequence is TGTGCCAGCTCTCCCGGGACAGGGAGGCCGGCCGGGTCCTATAATTCACCCCTCCACTTT.

This clone was seen only a few times. V gene TRBV19 combines with J gene TRBJ2-7; D possibly corresponds to TRBD1 (5 bases). Per the germline V gene, CDR1 is LNHDA and CDR2 is SQIVND (reference sequence). The CDR3 contains 12 residues. V lost 6 bases and J lost 4, with 10 bases in between. The CDR3 spells CASSQGRYEQYF. The CDR3 DNA reads as TGTGCCAGTAGCCAGGGAAGATACGAGCAGTACTTC.

V usage is TRBV6-5 and J usage is TRBJ1-2; no firm D call. V was clipped by 4 bases and J by 7 bases, with 13 bases between them. The CDR3 consists of 13 residues. The germline CDR1 and CDR2 sequences are MNHEY and SVGAGI. CDR3 in amino acids: CASSSVNSVGYTF. The CDR3 DNA follows: TGTGCCAGCAGTTCTGTCAATTCGGTTGGCTACACCTTC.

This clone was seen a handful of times. The chain is built from TRBV7-6 and TRBJ1-2; D unresolved. The CDR3 has 12 amino acids. Germline CDR1 reads SGHVS; CDR2 reads FNYEAQ. Trimming cost V 2 bases and J 7 bases, with 8 bases left between them. The CDR3 nucleotides are TGTGCCAGCAGCTTACGGGGAAGTGGCTACACCTTC. Translating it yields CASSLRGSGYTF. Using reference TRBV7-6 and TRBJ1-2 for the parts outside the CDR3, the full variable domain is GAGVSQSPRYKVTKRGQDVALRCDPISGHVSLYWYRQALGQGPEFLTYFNYEAQQDKSGLPNDRFSAERPEGSISTLTIQRTEQRDSAMYRCASSLRGSGYTFGSGTRLTVV.

This clone has more than one count but fewer than ten. CDR3 loop: CASSPRQGLNTEAFF. CDR3 DNA: TGTGCCAGCAGCCCGCGACAGGGGCTGAACACTGAAGCTTTCTTT. The chain is built from TRBV11-2 and TRBJ1-1; TRBD1 aligns across 8 bases. CDR3 length equals 15 residues. J gave up 0 bases and V 5 bases, and 5 bases lay outside the gene matches. The V gene's germline CDR1 is SGHAT and CDR2 FQNNGV.

The chain has TRBV18 and TRBJ1-5; TRBD1 matches at 7 bases. V shed 2 bases, J shed 0 bases, and the junction held 10 bases outside the gene matches. Germline-derived CDR1 and CDR2 are KGHSH and LQKENI. CDR3 length equals 18 residues. CDR3: CASSPMGRGTFSNQPQHF. The DNA for the CDR3 is TGTGCCAGCTCACCAATGGGCAGGGGGACCTTTAGCAATCAGCCCCAGCATTTT. The complete variable domain, with remaining parts taken from reference TRBV18 and TRBJ1-5, reads NAGVMQNPRHLVRRRGQEARLRCSPMKGHSHVYWYRQLPEEGLKFMVYLQKENIIDESGMPKERFSAEFPKEGPSILRIQQVVRGDSAAYFCASSPMGRGTFSNQPQHFGDGTRLSIL.

V and J are TRBV6-5 and TRBJ1-5, with D possibly matching TRBD1 (5 bases). The V end lost 6 bases, the J end lost 1 base, and 13 bases lay between the germline ends. Per the germline V gene, CDR1 is MNHEY and CDR2 is SVGAGI. This CDR3 spans 15 amino acids. CDR3 sequence: CASSRTGWSNQPQHF. CDR3 DNA sequence: TGTGCCAGCAGCAGAACAGGATGGAGCAATCAGCCCCAGCATTTT.

The chain carries TRBV10-3 and TRBJ1-1; D is undetermined. Deletions cut 4 bases from V and 7 bases from J, with 16 bases between. CDR1 is ENHRY, CDR2 SYGVKD, per germline. The CDR3 is 14 residues long. CDR3 sequence (DNA): TGTGCCATCAGTGCACGCGCGGGCTTTGGTGAAGCTTTCTTT. This encodes CAISARAGFGEAFF.

The chain combines TRBV9 with TRBJ2-1; 8 nucleotides line up with TRBD2. This CDR3 has 14 residues. Losses at the gene ends were 4 bases for V and 9 bases for J; bases not matched to a gene: 9. Germline assignment: CDR1 SGDLS and CDR2 YYNGEE. The CDR3 DNA is TGTGCCAGCAGCCTGGGACTAGTGACGGGTGAGCAGTTCTTC. Residues: CASSLGLVTGEQFF.

The chain is built from TRBV5-1 and TRBJ1-2; 9 bases agree with TRBD1. This CDR3 region has 18 residues. The V segment lost 0 bases and the J segment 7 bases; nucleotides outside the gene matches: 16. Germline V lookup: CDR1 SGHRS, CDR2 YFSETQ. CDR3 in amino acids: CASSLDTGTGQQVGGYTF. DNA for the CDR3: TGCGCCAGCAGCTTGGATACCGGGACAGGGCAACAAGTAGGTGGCTACACCTTC.